Sequencing of this TCR beta chain was carried out in a study of T cell repertoires in cytomegalovirus infection. Study overall: CMV infection and matching HLA type were both indicated by public TCR beta signatures.

MiXCR, applied by TCRdb to the reads, yields one record per CDR3 protein. The sample lists about 490,000 distinct CDR3 sequences, approximately 16% seen once, with roughly a quarter in the top ten. The CDR3 covers 13 residues. Trimming stripped 6 bases from V and 1 base from J, with 9 bases between. Germline lookup yields CDR1 SEHNR and CDR2 FQNEAQ (reference sequence). Comments on this clonotype: Its cognate antigen is unknown.

General observations from the study: Cumulated frequencies of public TCR beta families served to identify carriers of CMV plus the relevant HLA. Dominating the ex vivo response were HLA-C-restricted CMV-specific TCR beta clonotypes.

This receptor was identified in a human donor in good health (CMV status not recorded). Some clones in this sample may be carry-over from other donors' samples. The chain links TRBV7-9 to TRBJ1-2; D gene unclear. The source material was CD8+ T cells from PBMCs. The CDR3 sequence is CASRGFDNYGYTF. CDR3 DNA sequence: TGTGCCAGCAGGGGTTTTGATAACTATGGCTACACCTTC.